This passage covers 31 T cell receptor beta chains from one sample sequenced in a study of pediatric ulcerative colitis. TCRdb's table, derived via immunoSEQ multiplex PCR, lists solely in-frame clones and lacks some. The sample has roughly 60,000 clones, 80% to 90% seen once; the top ten hold about 1.5%. Sequenced input: blood. The source is a boy aged 5-17 years who was a control in a study of pediatric ulcerative colitis.

The chain carries TRBV4-1 and TRBJ2-4; D is unclear. The germline gives CDR1 MGHRA, CDR2 YSYEKL. V shed 4 bases and J shed 0 bases, with 19 bases lying between them. This CDR3 has 18 residues. CDR3 coding DNA: TGCGCCAGCAGCCTTCCGGGTCAACTGAAACTAGCCAAAAACATTCAGTACTTC. Amino acid sequence: CASSLPGQLKLAKNIQYF.

The CDR3 spells CASTGGTSGLGTYNEQFF. Here the CDR3 DNA reads TGTGCCAGCACAGGGGGCACGAGCGGGTTGGGCACTTACAATGAGCAGTTCTTC. This chain links TRBV19 with TRBJ2-1; the match to TRBD1 covers 9 bases. The V gene end was trimmed by 9 bases and the J gene end by 4 bases; junction bases not matched to a gene: 19. There are 18 residues in the CDR3. The germline V gene encodes CDR1 LNHDA and CDR2 SQIVND (reference sequence).

This chain connects TRBV29-1 to TRBJ1-2, with unresolved D. This CDR3 is 12 amino acids long. Germline V CDR1 and CDR2: SQVTM, ANQGSEA. Trimming shortened V by 8 bases and J by 2 bases, and 12 bases separated the two germline ends. This chain's CDR3 is CSSGELNYGYTF. The CDR3 region has the DNA TGCAGCAGCGGCGAGTTAAACTATGGCTACACCTTC.

The chain uses TRBV6-1 and TRBJ2-7, with no clear D. Looked up from germline, CDR1 is MNHNS and CDR2 is SASEGT. Deletions cut 5 bases from V and 6 bases from J, with 20 bases between. The CDR3 covers 15 residues. The CDR3 here is CASSRLDGSRREQYF. The CDR3 DNA follows: TGTGCCAGCAGTCGACTGGACGGGTCGAGGCGCGAGCAGTACTTC.

V usage is TRBV6-1 and J usage is TRBJ2-7; possible D gene TRBD1, 5 bases. The CDR3 runs 12 residues. Deletions cut 6 bases from V and 6 bases from J, with 12 bases between. Germline CDR1 MNHNS, CDR2 SASEGT. The CDR3 is CASSRAVPEQYF. CDR3 sequence (DNA): TGTGCCAGCAGCAGGGCCGTCCCCGAGCAGTACTTC.

The chain links TRBV30 to TRBJ1-1; the match to TRBD1 covers 9 bases. The V and J ends lost 3 bases and 8 bases, in that order; junction bases with no gene match: 1. The length of the CDR3 is 11 residues. CDR1 is GTSNPN, CDR2 SVGIG, per germline (reference sequence). The chain's CDR3 is CAWRGTGEAFF. The CDR3 DNA follows: TGTGCCTGGAGGGGGACAGGGGAAGCTTTCTTT.

This clone was recorded only once. The J gene is TRBJ1-1, the V gene TRBV7-3; weak D call: TRBD1 (6 bases). V was cut by 4 bases and J by 1 base, with 13 bases left in between. Per the germline V gene, CDR1 is SGHTA and CDR2 is FQGTGA. This CDR3 spans 15 amino acids. In nucleotides, the CDR3 is TGTGCCAGCAGCTCAGCCGGGACAACGAACACTGAAGCTTTCTTT. Protein product: CASSSAGTTNTEAFF.

V and J are TRBV4-3 and TRBJ1-5; D unresolved. This CDR3 region has 15 residues. The V and J ends lost 0 bases and 4 bases respectively, with 10 bases between them. CDR1 and CDR2 from the germline V gene are LGHNA and YSLEER. The CDR3 region has the DNA TGCGCCAGCAGCCAAGATTTGGATAATAATCAGCCCCAGCATTTT. It yields the protein CASSQDLDNNQPQHF.

The V call is TRBV5-4, the J call TRBJ1-3; D uncertain. This CDR3 is 14 amino acids long. From germline, CDR1 is SGHNT and CDR2 YYREEE (reference sequence). V was trimmed by 0 bases and J by 0 bases, leaving 4 bases between them. The CDR3 nucleotides are TGTGCCAGCAGCTTGGCCGGCTCTGGAAACACCATATATTTT. Translating it yields CASSLAGSGNTIYF.

The V gene is TRBV6-1, the J gene TRBJ2-5, with TRBD2 as a possible D gene (5 bases). This CDR3 spans 11 amino acids. In germline, CDR1 is MNHNS, CDR2 SASEGT. V was pared by 5 bases and J by 5 bases, with 6 bases between. The CDR3 DNA reads as TGTGCCAGCAGTTGGGAGGAGACCCAGTACTTC. Amino acids: CASSWEETQYF.

This chain joins TRBV5-4 and TRBJ2-3, with 9 positions matching TRBD2. The V and J ends lost 4 bases and 11 bases, in that order; junction bases with no gene match: 8. The germline V gene has CDR1 SGHNT and CDR2 YYREEE (reference sequence). There are 13 residues in the CDR3. The CDR3 DNA is TGTGCCAGCAGCGGGGCTAGCGGGGACGGGCAGTATTTT. As protein: CASSGASGDGQYF.

The chain uses TRBV9 and TRBJ1-1, with 9 bases identical to TRBD1. CDR1 is SGDLS and CDR2 is YYNGEE in the germline V gene. Unmatched junction bases numbered 9, after V lost 3 bases and J lost 3 bases. This CDR3 is built from 16 residues. The CDR3 nucleotides are TGTGCCAGCAGCGCCGGGAACAGGGGGCAGTACACTGAAGCTTTCTTT. Translation: CASSAGNRGQYTEAFF.

The chain employs TRBV5-5 and TRBJ1-2; 9 nucleotides agree with TRBD1. Germline CDR1 and CDR2: SGHKS and YYEKEE (reference sequence). This CDR3 has 13 residues. The junction had 4 bases not matched to a gene; V was cut back by 2 bases and J by 8 bases. The CDR3 here is CASSLWDRDGYTF. In DNA form, the CDR3 reads TGTGCCAGCAGCTTATGGGACAGGGACGGCTACACCTTC.

The chain combines TRBV5-6 with TRBJ2-3, with D perhaps TRBD2 (6 bases). There are 15 residues in the CDR3. Trimming removed 5 bases from V and 4 bases from J, with 17 bases in between. Germline V gene data show CDR1 as SGHDT and CDR2 as YYEEEE. CDR3 sequence: CASSYEPGGSDTQYF. In DNA, the CDR3 is TGTGCCAGCAGTTACGAGCCTGGGGGGTCAGATACGCAGTATTTT. The variable domain in full, completed from reference TRBV5-6 and TRBJ2-3, reads DAGVTQSPTHLIKTRGQQVTLRCSPKSGHDTVSWYQQALGQGPQFIFQYYEEEERQRGNFPDRFSGHQFPNYSSELNVNALLLGDSALYLCASSYEPGGSDTQYFGPGTRLTVL.

This chain links TRBV21-1 with TRBJ1-2. TRBV21-1 is a pseudogene locus. The CDR3 extends over 14 amino acids. The CDR3 DNA sequence: TGTGCCAGCAGCAAATTTGAGGGTTTGAGTGGCTACACCTTC. This codes for CASSKFEGLSGYTF.

A note on this clone: Different DNA sequences within this sample yield the same CDR3. The V and J genes are TRBV7-3 and TRBJ1-1; D remains unclear. CDR3 size: 13 residues. CDR1 SGHTA and CDR2 FQGTGA come from the germline V gene. The V gene lost 2 bases and the J gene lost 3 bases, with 7 bases spanning the gap. The CDR3 DNA follows: TGTGCCAGCAGCTTAGGGGTAGACACTGAAGCTTTCTTT. Protein sequence: CASSLGVDTEAFF. The complete variable domain, with remaining parts taken from reference TRBV7-3 and TRBJ1-1, reads GAGVSQTPSNKVTEKGKYVELRCDPISGHTALYWYRQSLGQGPEFLIYFQGTGAADDSGLPNDRFFAVRPEGSVSTLKIQRTERGDSAVYLCASSLGVDTEAFFGQGTRLTVV.

The J gene is TRBJ2-3, the V gene TRBV15; a possible D gene is TRBD2 (5 bases). The V gene's germline CDR1 is LNHNV and CDR2 YYDKDF (reference sequence). V lost 0 bases, J lost 6 bases, and 28 bases lay in between. The CDR3 contains 20 residues. The CDR3 reads CATSRDDVYAGQILGDTQYF. The CDR3 region has the DNA TGTGCCACCAGCAGAGATGACGTCTATGCGGGCCAAATTCTTGGGGATACGCAGTATTTT.

The rearrangement joins TRBV30 to TRBJ1-1; possible D gene TRBD1, 5 bases. Between the trimmed V and J ends, which lost 4 bases and 3 bases, there was a span of 18 bases. Germline V lookup: CDR1 GTSNPN, CDR2 SVGIG (reference sequence). This CDR3 has 15 amino acids. The CDR3 spells CAWTGWPGGDTEAFF. The DNA of the CDR3 is TGTGCCTGGACAGGGTGGCCCGGTGGGGACACTGAAGCTTTCTTT.

This chain joins TRBV19 and TRBJ2-3; 11 positions match TRBD1. V lost 3 bases and J lost 5; bases outside the gene matches: 4. The CDR3 extends over 15 amino acids. CDR1 and CDR2 (germline): LNHDA, SQIVND (reference sequence). The CDR3 spells CASSMGQGEVDTQYF. The CDR3 DNA reads TGTGCCAGTAGTATGGGACAGGGGGAAGTAGATACGCAGTATTTT.

The CDR3: CASRPFLPGELFF. The DNA of the CDR3 is TGTGCCAGCAGACCATTTTTACCCGGGGAGCTGTTTTTT. The rearrangement joins TRBV6-5 to TRBJ2-2; D unresolved. With 6 bases removed from V and 6 bases from J, the gap between germline ends came to 11 bases. Germline V gene lookup returns CDR1 MNHEY and CDR2 SVGAGI. The CDR3 covers 13 residues.

V gene TRBV7-2 combines with J gene TRBJ2-7, with D possibly matching TRBD1 (6 bases). The CDR3 contains 16 residues. Germline values: CDR1 SGHTA, CDR2 FQGNSA. Trimming stripped 4 bases from V and 0 bases from J, with 16 bases between. The CDR3, as DNA: TGTGCCAGCAGCTACTTACCCAGGACAGTCTCCTACGAGCAGTACTTC. Its translation: CASSYLPRTVSYEQYF.

This chain links TRBV27 with TRBJ2-2; 7 bases match TRBD2. This CDR3 comprises 15 residues. In germline, CDR1 is MNHEY, CDR2 SMNVEV (reference sequence). J gave up 5 bases and V 5 bases, and 8 bases lay outside the gene matches. The DNA for the CDR3 is TGTGCCAGCAGTCCCTGGACTAGTGTAACCGGGGAGCTGTTTTTT. It encodes CASSPWTSVTGELFF.

The rearrangement uses TRBV19 and TRBJ2-6, with 8 bases fitting TRBD1. The CDR3 sequence is 16 residues long. Trimming removed 8 bases from V and 1 base from J; junction bases left unmatched: 7. Germline V CDR1 and CDR2: LNHDA, SQIVND (reference sequence). CDR3: CASGQGEGSGANVLTF. CDR3 bases: TGTGCCAGTGGACAGGGAGAAGGGTCTGGGGCCAACGTCCTGACTTTC. Together with reference TRBV19 and TRBJ2-6, the CDR3 gives the full variable domain: DGGITQSPKYLFRKEGQNVTLSCEQNLNHDAMYWYRQDPGQGLRLIYYSQIVNDFQKGDIAEGYSVSREKKESFPLTVTSAQKNPTAFYLCASGQGEGSGANVLTFGAGSRLTVL.

This clone was counted a few times. V usage is TRBV14 and J usage is TRBJ2-7; 9 positions match TRBD1. This CDR3 contains 14 residues. Germline CDR1 is SGHDN and CDR2 is FVKESK. J lost 3 bases, V lost 1 base, and 1 base had no gene match. CDR3 sequence (DNA): TGTGCCAGCAGCCAAGGACAGGGGGACTACGAGCAGTACTTC. Its translation: CASSQGQGDYEQYF. Full variable domain (rest looked up from reference TRBV14 and TRBJ2-7): EAGVTQFPSHSVIEKGQTVTLRCDPISGHDNLYWYRRVMGKEIKFLLHFVKESKQDESGMPNNRFLAERTGGTYSTLKVQPAELEDSGVYFCASSQGQGDYEQYFGPGTRLTVT.

This chain links TRBV19 with TRBJ1-5; D is uncertain. CDR1 is LNHDA, CDR2 SQIVND, per germline (reference sequence). The length of the CDR3 is 13 residues. The V end lost 4 bases, the J end lost 3 bases, and 7 bases lay between the germline ends. CDR3 sequence (DNA): TGTGCCAGTAGTACGGGGAACAATCAGCCCCAGCATTTT. Its translation is CASSTGNNQPQHF.

The chain is built from TRBV19 and TRBJ1-6; D remains ambiguous. V was clipped by 6 bases and J by 0 bases, with 15 bases between them. CDR1 LNHDA and CDR2 SQIVND come from the germline V gene (reference sequence). The length of the CDR3 is 17 residues. The CDR3 is CASRDLLSSSYNSPLHF. In DNA form, the CDR3 reads TGTGCCAGTAGAGACCTCCTATCTAGCTCCTATAATTCACCCCTCCACTTT.

The count of this clone is one. The V call is TRBV21-1, the J call TRBJ1-6; the table's D call, TRBD1, has no DNA check behind it. TRBV21-1 is a known pseudogene. This CDR3 has 17 residues. CDR3 bases: TGTGCCAGCAGCAAAAAGGGAAACCGGGACAGTCTTGCACCCCTCCACTTT. It codes for CASSKKGNRDSLAPLHF.

This sequence joins TRBV5-1 and TRBJ2-1, with D perhaps given as TRBD1 or TRBD2 (5 bases each). The CDR3 covers 14 residues. With 0 bases removed from V and 6 bases from J, the gap between germline ends came to 10 bases. Germline V gene data show CDR1 as SGHRS and CDR2 as YFSETQ. The CDR3 here is CASSLGGGPNEQFF. The CDR3 nucleotides are TGCGCCAGCAGCTTGGGTGGGGGTCCCAATGAGCAGTTCTTC.

The gene calls are TRBV4-1 and TRBJ1-5; the match to TRBD1 covers 10 bases. Losses at the gene ends were 4 bases for V and 0 bases for J; bases not matched to a gene: 12. CDR1 is MGHRA and CDR2 is YSYEKL in the germline V gene. The CDR3 spans 19 residues. CDR3 region: CASSRLPGQGIISNQPQHF. CDR3 nucleotides: TGCGCCAGCAGCCGATTACCGGGACAGGGGATAATTAGCAATCAGCCCCAGCATTTT.

This clone was counted only a few times. This chain joins TRBV7-3 and TRBJ2-1, with D perhaps TRBD2 (6 bases). Germline CDR1 and CDR2: SGHTA and FQGTGA. The germline V and J ends were trimmed by 2 bases and 5 bases, with 13 bases remaining between them. The CDR3 loop spans 15 amino acids. CDR3 region: CASSLWLARDNEQFF. The CDR3 DNA reads as TGTGCCAGCAGCTTATGGCTAGCGAGAGACAATGAGCAGTTCTTC.

This chain links TRBV7-2 with TRBJ2-7; D not resolved. Germline CDR1 and CDR2: SGHTA and FQGNSA. The CDR3 extends over 15 amino acids. Trimming removed 3 bases from V and 5 bases from J, with 17 bases in between. This CDR3 reads CASSFLPLLGNEQYF. Written as DNA, the CDR3 is TGTGCCAGCAGCTTTCTTCCTTTGTTGGGAAACGAGCAGTACTTC.